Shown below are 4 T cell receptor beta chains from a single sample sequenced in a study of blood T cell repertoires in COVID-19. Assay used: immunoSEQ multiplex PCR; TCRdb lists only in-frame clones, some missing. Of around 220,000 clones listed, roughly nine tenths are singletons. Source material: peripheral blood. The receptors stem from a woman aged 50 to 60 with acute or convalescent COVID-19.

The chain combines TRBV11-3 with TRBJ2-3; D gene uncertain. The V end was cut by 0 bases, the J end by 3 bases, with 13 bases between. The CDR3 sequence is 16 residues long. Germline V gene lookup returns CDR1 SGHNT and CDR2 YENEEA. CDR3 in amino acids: CASSLDFVGGTDTQYF. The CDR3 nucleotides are TGTGCCAGCAGCTTAGATTTCGTCGGCGGAACAGATACGCAGTATTTT.

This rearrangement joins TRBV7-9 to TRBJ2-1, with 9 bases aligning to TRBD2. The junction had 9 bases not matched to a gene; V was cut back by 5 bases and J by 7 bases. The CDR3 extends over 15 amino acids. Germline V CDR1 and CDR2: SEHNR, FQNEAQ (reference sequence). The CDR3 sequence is CASSQGGGALNEQFF. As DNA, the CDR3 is TGTGCCAGCAGCCAGGGCGGGGGGGCCTTGAATGAGCAGTTCTTC.

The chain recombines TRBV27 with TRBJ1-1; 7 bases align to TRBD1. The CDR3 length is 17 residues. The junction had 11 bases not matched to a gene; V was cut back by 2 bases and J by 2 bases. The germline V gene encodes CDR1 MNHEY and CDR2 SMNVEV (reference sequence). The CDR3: CASSLRAGGRLNTEAFF. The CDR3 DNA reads TGTGCCAGCAGTTTACGGGCAGGGGGGCGCCTTAACACTGAAGCTTTCTTT.

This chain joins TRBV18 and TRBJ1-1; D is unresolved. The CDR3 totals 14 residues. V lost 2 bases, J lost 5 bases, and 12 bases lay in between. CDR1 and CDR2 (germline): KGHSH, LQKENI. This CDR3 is CASSPGPGETEAFF. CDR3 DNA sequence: TGTGCCAGCTCACCAGGCCCCGGGGAGACTGAAGCTTTCTTT.